The T cell receptor (beta chain) described here comes from a study of PD-L1 blockade in urothelial cancer. The time point denotes: pretreatment peripheral blood. Study-level results: In blood sampled pretreatment, TCR clonality below the median predicted better survival.

Germline values: CDR1 MDHEN, CDR2 SYDVKM. The CDR3 is made up of 15 amino acids. Trimming left V 5 bases short and J 3 bases short, with 14 bases between. With regard to this clone: Its antigen is unidentified.

Synthetic spike-ins, TCR analog templates, were added into each PCR. The method was immunoSEQ multiplex PCR; TCRdb's version includes in-frame clones alone and lacks a portion of them. This table has roughly 90,000 clones, around 89% appearing once. The sequence came from an elderly woman with urothelial cancer. Sequences were derived from PBMCs, sampled around atezolizumab (anti-PD-L1) treatment. This chain links TRBV28 with TRBJ2-1; a weak D match, TRBD2 (6 bases). The DNA of the CDR3 is TGTGCCAGCAGTCCCGGGGGATCTGGCTACAATGAGCAGTTCTTC. Translating gives CASSPGGSGYNEQFF.